This is a list of T cell receptor beta chains from one sample in a study of monozygotic twins with inflammatory bowel disease. TCRdb re-called the 5' RACE reads; one entry per CDR3 protein, DNA not given. Here the sample table reports some 190,000 distinct CDR3 sequences. Material: blood. The receptors here all came from a human donor with ulcerative colitis or Crohn's disease, or a healthy co-twin of an affected twin (not recorded which). Both conserved end residues are part of each CDR3.

j_call v_call cdr3_aa
TRBJ2-3 TRBV7-3 CASSRSRADTQYF
TRBJ2-6 TRBV20-1 CSVPTGPGANVLTF
TRBJ2-7 TRBV30 CAWGLASSSYEQYF
TRBJ2-1 TRBV5-1 CASSPGLAGGVEQFF
TRBJ1-4 TRBV12-3/TRBV12-4 CASSPAGPRDEKLFF
TRBJ1-2 TRBV30 CAWRTAWGTPNYGYTF
TRBJ1-2 TRBV5-6 CASSPVPGQGAEGYTF
TRBJ2-5 TRBV20-1 CSARDATSAQETQYF
TRBJ2-3 TRBV12-3/TRBV12-4 CASATGGVDTQYF
TRBJ2-5 TRBV29-1 CSVEDFRTQYF
TRBJ2-2 TRBV7-2 CASSLLGAHTGELFF
TRBJ2-2 TRBV19 CASSIGTGELFF
TRBJ2-1 TRBV19 CASSIRRLAGSYNEQFF
TRBJ2-1 TRBV4-3 CASSQVNRGGEQFF
TRBJ2-5 TRBV28 CASSLLATGVETQYF
TRBJ1-1 TRBV19 CASSKIRNTEAFF
TRBJ1-6 TRBV10-3 CAIRDETGNNSPLHF
TRBJ2-1 TRBV6-1 CASSAFSYNEQFF
TRBJ1-5 TRBV20-1 CSAWGEGVNQPQHF
TRBJ1-2 TRBV9 CASSVAGAANGYTF
TRBJ2-5 TRBV4-2 CASSPDWRQETQYF
TRBJ1-2 TRBV5-1 CASSPGGWGGYTF
TRBJ1-1 TRBV3-1 CASTQKGGWTEAFF
TRBJ2-1 TRBV28 CASSDPGVLTLYNEQFF
TRBJ1-4 TRBV28 CASRQGLSEKLFF
TRBJ2-1 TRBV20-1 CTILAGGGNYNEQFF
TRBJ2-3 TRBV12-3/TRBV12-4 CASSFASSTDTQYF
TRBJ2-1 TRBV5-4 CASSYPGLAGASTNEQFF
TRBJ2-3 TRBV7-3 CASSLIGATDTQYF
TRBJ2-5 TRBV15 CATSRYWRGETQYF
TRBJ2-1 TRBV10-3 CAISGLGGGSYNEQFF
TRBJ2-2 TRBV4-3 CASSQERLARDTGELFF
TRBJ2-4 TRBV7-2 CASSLRGGRADIQYF